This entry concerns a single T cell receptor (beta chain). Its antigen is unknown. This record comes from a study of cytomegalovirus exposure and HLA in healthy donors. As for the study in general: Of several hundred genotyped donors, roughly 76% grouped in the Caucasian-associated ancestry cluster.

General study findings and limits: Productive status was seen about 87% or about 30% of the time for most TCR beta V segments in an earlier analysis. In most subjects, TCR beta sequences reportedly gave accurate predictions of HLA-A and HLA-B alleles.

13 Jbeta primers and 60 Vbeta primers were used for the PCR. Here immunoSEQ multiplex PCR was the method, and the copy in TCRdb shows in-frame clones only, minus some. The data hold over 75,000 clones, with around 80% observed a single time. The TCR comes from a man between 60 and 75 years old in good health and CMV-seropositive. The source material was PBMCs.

CDR3 residues: CASDTGSGELFF. CDR3 DNA sequence: TGTGCCAGCGATACAGGGTCTGGGGAGCTGTTTTTT. This chain connects TRBV7-9 to TRBJ2-2, with D maybe TRBD1 (6 bases). CDR1 is SEHNR and CDR2 is FQNEAQ in the germline V gene (reference sequence). Trimming shortened V by 8 bases and J by 8 bases, and 12 bases separated the two germline ends. This CDR3 has 12 residues.